One and the same sample provided the 23 T cell receptor beta chains below, sequenced in a study of early T cells in non-severe SARS-CoV-2 infection. Using its own MiXCR run on the 5' RACE reads, TCRdb lists one record per CDR3 protein. The sample records around 26,000 distinct CDR3 sequences, roughly 5.3% being singletons. The sample was whole blood. These receptors all come from an adult who was a healthcare worker with PCR-confirmed SARS-CoV-2 infection or an uninfected control (not recorded which).

This clonotype came up many times. The J gene is TRBJ2-2, the V gene TRBV4-2, with D possibly matching TRBD2 (6 bases). The germline gives CDR1 LGHNA, CDR2 YNFKEQ. The CDR3 covers 15 residues. V gave up 4 bases and J gave up 1 base, with 10 bases separating them. CDR3 protein: CASSRSGENTGELFF. CDR3 DNA: TGTGCCAGCAGCCGTTCGGGGGAGAACACCGGGGAGCTGTTTTTT.

V and J are TRBV7-8 and TRBJ2-3; D is perhaps TRBD2 (7 bases). Germline V gene lookup returns CDR1 SGHVS and CDR2 FQNEAQ. This CDR3 is built from 16 residues. V dropped 5 bases and J dropped 1 base, with 16 bases sitting between them. The CDR3 DNA follows: TGTGCCAGCAGCCTCCTAGGGCGGGGGCGCACAGATACGCAGTATTTT. Protein sequence: CASSLLGRGRTDTQYF.

This clonotype was counted at least ten times. At one of its ends the junction is not consistent with the germline gene, which may arise from a read error. The chain employs TRBV6-2 or TRBV6-3 and TRBJ1-5; D is unresolved. The CDR3 contains 13 residues. In germline, CDR1 is MNHEY, CDR2 SVGEGT. CDR3 region: CASSSRFNQPQHF. Written as DNA, the CDR3 is TGTGCCAGCAGTTCCAGATTCAATCAGCCCCAACATTTT.

This clonotype came up a few times. The chain combines TRBV5-5 with TRBJ2-1; 13 bases are shared with TRBD2. The junction had 8 bases not matched to a gene; V was cut back by 4 bases and J by 10 bases. The CDR3 is 15 amino acids. Per germline, CDR1 SGHKS and CDR2 YYEKEE (reference sequence). CDR3 loop: CASSPRTSGGREQFF. The CDR3 DNA reads as TGTGCCAGCAGCCCCCGGACTAGCGGGGGCCGAGAGCAGTTCTTC.

Sample share makes this clonotype medium-sized (0.01 to 0.1%). CDR3 nucleotides: TGTGCCAGTAGTTCAGGACAGGCTAGCAATCAGCCCCAGCATTTT. Amino acids: CASSSGQASNQPQHF. The genes are TRBV19 and TRBJ1-5; TRBD1 aligns across 7 bases. CDR3 size: 15 residues. V dropped 5 bases and J dropped 0; count of bases not matched to a gene: 4. CDR1 LNHDA and CDR2 SQIVND come from the germline V gene (reference sequence).

The table lists this clonotype with a few counts. This sequence joins TRBV4-1 and TRBJ1-4; tentatively, D is TRBD1 (6 bases). The CDR3 is 15 amino acids. V gave up 2 bases and J gave up 3 bases, with 10 bases separating them. Germline lookup yields CDR1 MGHRA and CDR2 YSYEKL. CDR3 sequence: CASSQTGMANEKLFF. For the CDR3, the DNA is TGCGCCAGCAGCCAAACAGGGATGGCTAATGAAAAACTGTTTTTT.

Remarks on this clonotype: Since a much larger clone is just one base distant, this may be a read error. The rearrangement joins TRBV29-1 to TRBJ1-1; D call uncertain. CDR1 and CDR2 (germline): SQVTM, ANQGSEA. The CDR3 sequence is 13 residues long. V was cut by 0 bases and J by 8 bases, with 13 bases left in between. Here the CDR3 reads CSVEEGALLEAFF. In nucleotides, the CDR3 is TGCAGCGTTGAAGAGGGAGCCCTTTTGGAAGCTTTCTTT. The whole variable domain, filled in from reference TRBV29-1 and TRBJ1-1, reads SAVISQKPSRDICQRGTSLTIQCQVDSQVTMMFWYRQQPGQSLTLIATANQGSEATYESGFVIDKFPISRPNLTFSTLTVSNMSPEDSSIYLCSVEEGALLEAFFGQGTRLTVV.

The sample holds many counts of this clonotype. The rearrangement joins TRBV7-9 to TRBJ2-1; D is perhaps TRBD2 (5 bases). V was cut by 4 bases and J by 0 bases, with 13 bases left in between. Germline V gene lookup returns CDR1 SEHNR and CDR2 FQNEAQ (reference sequence). The CDR3 sequence is 16 residues long. The CDR3 DNA reads TGTGCCAGCAGCTCCCGACCGGGGAGCTCCTACAATGAGCAGTTCTTC. Translating it yields CASSSRPGSSYNEQFF.

This clonotype is judged medium-sized. Written as DNA, the CDR3 is TGTGCCAGCAGCCTCTCTAGCTCCTACAATGAGCAGTTCTTC. Its protein product is CASSLSSSYNEQFF. The chain couples TRBV5-6 to TRBJ2-1; the D is unclear. The ends were cut back, 4 bases at V and 0 bases at J, with 8 bases in the middle. Germline CDR1 and CDR2: SGHDT and YYEEEE. The CDR3 contains 14 residues.

This clonotype turned up a few times. V and J are TRBV3-1 and TRBJ2-3; maybe TRBD1 (5 bases). V lost 0 bases and J lost 3, with 10 bases in between. This CDR3 is 15 amino acids long. Germline CDR1 reads LGHDT; CDR2 reads YNNKEL (reference sequence). CDR3 nucleotide sequence: TGTGCCAGCAGCCAAGATCCGCGACAGACAGATACGCAGTATTTT. Amino acids: CASSQDPRQTDTQYF.

This clonotype has a count of ten or more. This CDR3 is CASSYSVGRGELFF. The CDR3 DNA follows: TGTGCCAGCAGTTACTCCGTAGGACGCGGGGAGCTGTTTTTT. The gene calls are TRBV6-5 and TRBJ2-2; D unresolved. The CDR3 spans 14 residues. CDR1 is MNHEY and CDR2 is SVGAGI in the germline V gene. The ends were cut back, 0 bases at V and 7 bases at J, with 9 bases in the middle.

There are a few counts of this clonotype. The chain couples TRBV28 to TRBJ2-7, with D perhaps matching TRBD2 (6 bases). Germline CDR1 reads MDHEN; CDR2 reads SYDVKM. Trimming shortened V by 5 bases and J by 5 bases, and 16 bases separated the two germline ends. The CDR3 contains 14 residues. The CDR3: CASSLPGLRNEQYF. The CDR3 DNA reads TGTGCCAGCAGTCTACCGGGACTGAGAAACGAGCAGTACTTC.

This clonotype came up many times. A junction end diverges from the germline sequence, so it may reflect a read error. The rearrangement joins TRBV20-1 to TRBJ2-7; TRBD2 might be the D (6 bases). Germline-derived CDR1 and CDR2 are DFQATT and SNEGSKA (reference sequence). The CDR3 is 13 amino acids. CDR3 in DNA: TGCAGTGCCCAACTATCGGGGGATTACGGGCAGTACTTC. Protein product: CSAQLSGDYGQYF.

Many counts were recorded for this clonotype. CDR3 sequence: CASSLGGGYTYNEQFF. In DNA form, the CDR3 reads TGTGCCAGCAGCTTAGGGGGGGGTTACACCTACAATGAGCAGTTCTTC. The chain has TRBV7-6 and TRBJ2-1; TRBD2 aligns across 7 bases. The trim removed 1 base at V and 2 bases at J, leaving 5 bases unmatched. Germline V gene data show CDR1 as SGHVS and CDR2 as FNYEAQ. The CDR3 contains 16 residues.

This chain links TRBV3-2 with TRBJ1-2; TRBD1, the table's D call, was not compared with the DNA. TRBV3-2 is a recognized pseudogene. The CDR3 loop spans 16 amino acids. The CDR3 here is CASSQEGDRASYGYTF. The CDR3 region has the DNA TGTGCCAGCAGCCAAGAAGGGGACAGGGCGAGCTATGGCTACACCTTC.

This clonotype was counted at least ten times. The genes are TRBV10-1 and TRBJ1-1, with D possibly TRBD1 on 6 matching bases. Per the germline V gene, CDR1 is WNHNN and CDR2 is SYGVQD (reference sequence). The CDR3 runs 14 residues. The V end was cut by 0 bases, the J end by 5 bases, with 10 bases between. The CDR3 loop is CASSESQGWTEAFF. The CDR3 DNA follows: TGCGCCAGCAGTGAGTCTCAGGGGTGGACTGAAGCTTTCTTT.

This clonotype was detected ten times or more. The V gene is TRBV7-2, the J gene TRBJ1-2; possible D gene TRBD1, 5 bases. Trimming took 3 bases from V and 8 from J, leaving 22 bases between them. This CDR3 contains 16 residues. Germline CDR1 reads SGHTA; CDR2 reads FQGNSA. In DNA form, the CDR3 reads TGTGCCAGCAGCTTCACTCCCCCTGTAGACAGCGACGGCTACACCTTC. Its protein product is CASSFTPPVDSDGYTF.

This clonotype was recorded at least ten times. This chain links TRBV4-2 with TRBJ2-7; unclear D gene. V shed 0 bases and J shed 4 bases, with 7 bases lying between them. This CDR3 comprises 13 residues. Germline V CDR1 and CDR2: LGHNA, YNFKEQ. The CDR3, as DNA: TGTGCCAGCAGCCAAGATTGGGGTTACGAGCAGTACTTC. Translated: CASSQDWGYEQYF.

In its sample, this clonotype is medium-sized. CDR3 loop: CASSRLGTNSYNEQFF. The CDR3 DNA reads TGTGCCAGCAGCCGATTAGGGACCAACTCCTACAATGAGCAGTTCTTC. The chain links TRBV11-2 to TRBJ2-1; D tentatively fits TRBD1 or TRBD2 (5 bases each). The germline V and J ends were trimmed by 5 bases and 0 bases, with 14 bases remaining between them. Germline V gene data show CDR1 as SGHAT and CDR2 as FQNNGV. This CDR3 has 16 amino acids.

This clonotype was observed many times. The J gene is TRBJ1-2, the V gene TRBV7-9, with D possibly matching TRBD1 (5 bases). Germline V lookup: CDR1 SEHNR, CDR2 FQNEAQ (reference sequence). This CDR3 region has 14 residues. V lost 2 bases and J lost 5, with 12 bases in between. The CDR3 loop reads CASSLQGPAYGYTF. The CDR3 nucleotides read TGTGCCAGCAGCTTACAGGGTCCTGCGTATGGCTACACCTTC.

This clonotype was seen at least ten times. The chain joins TRBV7-9 to TRBJ1-4; no clear D gene. V dropped 3 bases and J dropped 5 bases, with 10 bases sitting between them. The germline V gene encodes CDR1 SEHNR and CDR2 FQNEAQ (reference sequence). The CDR3 extends over 14 amino acids. The CDR3 DNA sequence: TGTGCCAGCAGCTTGGACGGAGAGAATGAAAAACTGTTTTTT. Translated: CASSLDGENEKLFF.

This clonotype was seen a few times. The CDR3 protein is CASSGTGNEAFF. CDR3 coding DNA: TGTGCCAGCAGCGGGACAGGGAATGAAGCTTTCTTT. This chain uses TRBV7-9 with TRBJ1-1, with 9 bases identical to TRBD1. Germline V gene sequence: CDR1 SEHNR, CDR2 FQNEAQ (reference sequence). CDR3 size: 12 residues. Trimming removed 5 bases from V and 7 bases from J; junction bases left unmatched: 2.

The chain carries TRBV7-2 and TRBJ2-3; D uncertain. Germline V lookup: CDR1 SGHTA, CDR2 FQGNSA. CDR3 length: 14 amino acids. V was pared by 1 base and J by 4 bases, with 9 bases between. The CDR3 protein is CASSLVARPDTQYF. The CDR3 bases are TGTGCCAGCAGCTTAGTAGCTAGACCAGATACGCAGTATTTT. The full variable domain, with the rest looked up from reference TRBV7-2 and TRBJ2-3, is GAGVSQSPSNKVTEKGKDVELRCDPISGHTALYWYRQSLGQGLEFLIYFQGNSAPDKSGLPSDRFSAERTGGSVSTLTIQRTQQEDSAVYLCASSLVARPDTQYFGPGTRLTVL.